The entry below gives a single TCR beta chain sequence along with its context. As yet, its antigen is unknown. This entry is derived from a study of radiotherapy plus CTLA-4 blockade in lung cancer. Study at large: Objective responses were seen in over 15% of patients, disease control in 31%. Study-wide results and caveats: In blood, after radiotherapy plus ipilimumab, tumor-derived TCR clones expanded. Response was reportedly best predicted by early blood T cell clone dynamics, with interferon-beta.

Data came from immunoSEQ multiplex PCR; TCRdb stores just in-frame clones and leaves some out. This sample carries fewer than 65,000 clones, 70% to 90% of them seen once, and the ten largest clones take around 4.8%. Germline V lookup: CDR1 SGHRS, CDR2 YFSETQ. V shed 0 bases, J shed 2 bases, and the junction held 3 bases outside the gene matches. This CDR3 has 15 residues. Treatment of patients with chemo-refractory metastatic non-small-cell lung cancer consisted of focal radiation plus CTLA-4 blockade with ipilimumab. The TCR comes from a human donor with non-small cell lung cancer whose response to radiotherapy plus ipilimumab could not be evaluated. The chain uses TRBV5-1 and TRBJ2-7; 9 nucleotides line up with TRBD2. Here the sequenced sample was peripheral blood, taken from a patient treated with radiotherapy plus ipilimumab. DNA of the CDR3: TGCGCCAGCAGCTTGGAGAGCGGGAGGACCTACGAGCAGTACTTC. This codes for CASSLESGRTYEQYF.